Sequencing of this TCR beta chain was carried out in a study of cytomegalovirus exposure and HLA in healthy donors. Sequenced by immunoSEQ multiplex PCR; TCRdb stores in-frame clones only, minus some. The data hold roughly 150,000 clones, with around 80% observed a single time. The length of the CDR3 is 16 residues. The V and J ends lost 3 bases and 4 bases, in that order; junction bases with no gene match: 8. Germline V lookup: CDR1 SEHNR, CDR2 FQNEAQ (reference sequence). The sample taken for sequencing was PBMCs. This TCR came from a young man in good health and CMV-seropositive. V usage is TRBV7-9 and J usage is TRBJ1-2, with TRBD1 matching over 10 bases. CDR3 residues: CASSLARQGATYGYTF. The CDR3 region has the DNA TGTGCCAGCAGCTTGGCCAGACAGGGGGCAACCTATGGCTACACCTTC.